The present entry profiles one T cell receptor (beta chain) with its context. The CDR3 length is 16 residues. Germline assignment: CDR1 SGHRS and CDR2 YFSETQ. V shed 4 bases and J shed 8 bases, with 21 bases lying between them. This specimen comes from a study of cytomegalovirus exposure and HLA in healthy donors. Use of 60 Vbeta and 13 Jbeta primers characterized the PCR. The table came from immunoSEQ multiplex PCR; TCRdb's copy has only in-frame clones and leaves some out. The table includes 100,000 to 150,000 clones, around 83% detected once. This sequence originates from a woman in her forties or fifties in good health and CMV-seropositive. Sequenced sample: PBMCs. The J gene is TRBJ1-4, the V gene TRBV5-1; weak D call: TRBD1 (5 bases). The CDR3 protein is CASSTGYGFSEEKLFF. The DNA of the CDR3 is TGCGCCAGCAGCACAGGTTATGGGTTCTCGGAAGAAAAACTGTTTTTT. The full variable domain, rest sourced from reference TRBV5-1 and TRBJ1-4, is KAGVTQTPRYLIKTRGQQVTLSCSPISGHRSVSWYQQTPGQGLQFLFEYFSETQRNKGNFPGRFSGRQFSNSRSEMNVSTLELGDSALYLCASSTGYGFSEEKLFFGSGTQLSVL.